The clone carrying this TCR beta chain turned up a few times. Its specificity is unknown. The data stem from a study of CD8+CD57+ T cells in acquired aplastic anemia. General study points: Between patients and controls, CD8+ Simpson's diversity did not vary significantly.

The CDR3 extends over 14 amino acids. V shed 5 bases and J 6 bases; nucleotides not matched to a gene: 1. Germline V gene data show CDR1 as LNHDA and CDR2 as SQIVND (reference sequence). Genomic DNA, serving as template, underwent TCR beta VDJ and CDR3 profiling. TCRdb analysed the reads with MiXCR anew, one entry per CDR3 protein. Here the sample spans under 200,000 distinct CDR3 sequences, around three fifths being singletons. The source material was sorted CD4+, CD8+, or CD8+CD57+ T cells (not recorded which) from PBMCs. The receptor's source is a human donor with severe aplastic anemia or a healthy control (not recorded which). The chain links TRBV19 to TRBJ2-2; 12 nucleotides line up with TRBD2. The CDR3 is CASSLAGGSGELFF. The CDR3 DNA sequence: TGTGCCAGTAGTCTAGCGGGAGGGTCCGGGGAGCTGTTTTTT. Drawing the rest from reference TRBV19 and TRBJ2-2, the complete variable domain is DGGITQSPKYLFRKEGQNVTLSCEQNLNHDAMYWYRQDPGQGLRLIYYSQIVNDFQKGDIAEGYSVSREKKESFPLTVTSAQKNPTAFYLCASSLAGGSGELFFGEGSRLTVL.